The 19 T cell receptor beta chains reported below all come from one sample, sequenced in a study of T cells in localized non-small cell lung cancer. Libraries were prepared by immunoSEQ multiplex PCR; TCRdb keeps only in-frame clonotypes and omits some of them. Counted here are over 20,000 clones, approximately 86% occurring once; the ten biggest clones make up under 30%. The sample here was peripheral blood mononuclear cells, taken before any cancer treatment. These receptors were taken from a male donor aged 60 or over with stage II lung adenocarcinoma.

This clone was found once. The genes are TRBV10-1 and TRBJ1-2; D uncertain. Deletions cut 4 bases from V and 4 bases from J, with 19 bases between. Germline CDR1 and CDR2: WNHNN and SYGVQD (reference sequence). The CDR3 is 16 residues long. CDR3: CASSVVKIAKTYGYTF. CDR3 in DNA: TGCGCCAGCAGTGTCGTCAAGATCGCGAAGACCTATGGCTACACCTTC.

This chain connects TRBV2 to TRBJ2-2; D might be TRBD2 (6 bases). The CDR3 totals 16 residues. Germline V gene data show CDR1 as SNHLY and CDR2 as FYNNEI. V dropped 6 bases and J dropped 5 bases, with 19 bases sitting between them. The CDR3 bases are TGTGCCAGCAGACGTTTGGGCGGGAAGGGAACCGGGGAGCTGTTTTTT. This encodes CASRRLGGKGTGELFF. The full variable domain, completed using reference TRBV2 and TRBJ2-2, is EPEVTQTPSHQVTQMGQEVILRCVPISNHLYFYWYRQILGQKVEFLVSFYNNEISEKSEIFDDQFSVERPDGSNFTLKIRSTKLEDSAMYFCASRRLGGKGTGELFFGEGSRLTVL.

The chain is built from TRBV28 and TRBJ1-1; D might be TRBD1 (5 bases). The CDR3 extends over 18 amino acids. Germline lookup yields CDR1 MDHEN and CDR2 SYDVKM. Trimming shortened V by 3 bases and J by 11 bases, and 31 bases separated the two germline ends. The CDR3 DNA reads as TGTGCCAGCAGTTTGAAGGCGGTGCCAGGGTCGGTTCATCCTCGGGCTTTCTTT. Translated, it gives CASSLKAVPGSVHPRAFF.

This chain uses TRBV11-2 with TRBJ2-7; D is uncertain. CDR3 length equals 11 residues. Per germline, CDR1 SGHAT and CDR2 FQNNGV. V lost 1 base and J lost 6, with 4 bases in between. The CDR3 region is CASSLAGEQYF. DNA for the CDR3: TGTGCCAGCAGCTTAGCGGGCGAGCAGTACTTC.

This chain joins TRBV18 and TRBJ2-7, with D possibly TRBD1 on 5 matching bases. The germline V gene has CDR1 KGHSH and CDR2 LQKENI. Trimming cost V 3 bases and J 3 bases, with 12 bases left between them. The length of the CDR3 is 14 residues. CDR3 DNA: TGTGCCAGCTCACCCTCTCCCGACAGCTACGAGCAGTACTTC. This sequence encodes CASSPSPDSYEQYF.

This clone came up once. The chain couples TRBV20-1 to TRBJ2-3; D call uncertain. The CDR3 spans 11 residues. V shed 1 base and J shed 5 bases, with 4 bases lying between them. CDR1 and CDR2 from the germline V gene are DFQATT and SNEGSKA (reference sequence). For the CDR3, the DNA is TGCAGTGCTAGAGTACAAGATACGCAGTATTTT. Its translation: CSARVQDTQYF.

The rearrangement links TRBV18 to TRBJ2-3; D is unresolved. This CDR3 comprises 13 residues. Between the trimmed V and J ends, which lost 5 bases and 6 bases, there was a span of 12 bases. Germline V gene sequence: CDR1 KGHSH, CDR2 LQKENI. The CDR3 protein is CASSDARGDTQYF. The CDR3 DNA sequence: TGTGCCAGCTCAGACGCCCGTGGGGATACGCAGTATTTT.

This clone has a single count. This chain connects TRBV5-1 to TRBJ2-5; D remains ambiguous. CDR3 length: 13 residues. Germline CDR1 reads SGHRS; CDR2 reads YFSETQ. The germline V and J ends were trimmed by 4 bases and 2 bases, with 9 bases remaining between them. The CDR3, as DNA: TGCGCCAGCAGCCCTGGGTCTCAAGAGACCCAGTACTTC. It encodes CASSPGSQETQYF.

This chain's CDR3 is CATSRGRGQGYYTF. CDR3 bases: TGTGCCACCAGCAGAGGGAGGGGACAGGGGTACTACACCTTC. V gene TRBV15 combines with J gene TRBJ1-2; 10 bases are a match to TRBD1. The ends lost 1 base at V and 10 bases at J; junction bases unmatched: 6. The CDR3 runs to 14 residues. In germline, CDR1 is LNHNV, CDR2 YYDKDF (reference sequence). The complete variable domain, with remaining parts taken from reference TRBV15 and TRBJ1-2, reads DAMVIQNPRYQVTQFGKPVTLSCSQTLNHNVMYWYQQKSSQAPKLLFHYYDKDFNNEADTPDNFQSRRPNTSFCFLDIRSPGLGDTAMYLCATSRGRGQGYYTFGSGTRLTVV.

This clone has only one observation. The chain employs TRBV25-1 and TRBJ2-7; D is possibly TRBD1 or TRBD2 (5 bases each). The germline CDR1 and CDR2 sequences are MGHDK and SYGVNS. The CDR3 covers 13 residues. V lost 3 bases and J 2 bases, leaving 8 bases between the germline ends. CDR3 coding DNA: TGTGCCAGCAGTGATACGGGACCCTACGAGCAGTACTTC. It specifies CASSDTGPYEQYF.

This clone is a singleton in its sample. The gene calls are TRBV11-3 and TRBJ2-5, with D perhaps being TRBD1 or TRBD2 (5 bases each). Trimming removed 6 bases from V and 5 bases from J, with 13 bases in between. Germline assignment: CDR1 SGHNT and CDR2 YENEEA. This CDR3 region has 13 residues. The CDR3 reads CASRGSGAETQYF. The CDR3 DNA follows: TGTGCCAGCAGAGGGAGTGGGGCGGAGACCCAGTACTTC.

The chain combines TRBV2 with TRBJ2-7, with D perhaps matching TRBD2 (6 bases). Germline V gene lookup returns CDR1 SNHLY and CDR2 FYNNEI. CDR3 size: 15 residues. Trimming left V 4 bases short and J 6 bases short, with 19 bases between. In DNA form, the CDR3 reads TGTGCCAGCAGTGCGATTTGGGGGGAAGGCGGCGAGCAGTACTTC. This codes for CASSAIWGEGGEQYF.

The chain links TRBV7-2 to TRBJ2-5; tentatively, D is TRBD2 (5 bases). The germline CDR1 and CDR2 sequences are SGHTA and FQGNSA. This CDR3 comprises 14 residues. V gave up 3 bases and J gave up 2 bases, with 10 bases separating them. The chain's CDR3 is CASSLTSGQETQYF. The CDR3 coding sequence is TGTGCCAGCAGCTTGACGAGCGGACAAGAGACCCAGTACTTC. Drawing the rest from reference TRBV7-2 and TRBJ2-5, the complete variable domain is GAGVSQSPSNKVTEKGKDVELRCDPISGHTALYWYRQSLGQGLEFLIYFQGNSAPDKSGLPSDRFSAERTGGSVSTLTIQRTQQEDSAVYLCASSLTSGQETQYFGPGTRLLVL.

This chain joins TRBV5-1 and TRBJ2-1; 12 nucleotides match TRBD2. Unmatched junction bases numbered 4, after V lost 3 bases and J lost 0 bases. The CDR3 has 17 residues. CDR1 SGHRS and CDR2 YFSETQ come from the germline V gene. The CDR3 here is CASSSGTSGLSYNEQFF. The CDR3 DNA reads TGCGCCAGCAGCTCAGGGACTAGCGGGCTCTCCTACAATGAGCAGTTCTTC.

The chain links TRBV11-2 to TRBJ2-7; TRBD2 might be the D (7 bases). Germline CDR1 and CDR2: SGHAT and FQNNGV. The CDR3 is made up of 14 amino acids. V shed 7 bases and J shed 2 bases, with 15 bases lying between them. The CDR3 spells CASTKGGGTYEQYF. For the CDR3, the DNA is TGTGCCAGCACCAAAGGGGGGGGGACCTACGAGCAGTACTTC.

V gene TRBV29-1 combines with J gene TRBJ2-5; the D gene could be TRBD1 or TRBD2 (6 bases each). V was pared by 3 bases and J by 4 bases, with 9 bases between. This CDR3 region has 12 residues. The germline V gene encodes CDR1 SQVTM and CDR2 ANQGSEA. CDR3 DNA: TGCAGCGTTGAGGGGGGCGGAGAGACCCAGTACTTC. Its protein product is CSVEGGGETQYF.

The chain joins TRBV4-2 to TRBJ2-4; D unclear. The CDR3 loop spans 15 amino acids. Germline CDR1 is LGHNA and CDR2 is YNFKEQ. The V end lost 3 bases, the J end lost 6 bases, and 15 bases lay between the germline ends. CDR3 bases: TGTGCCAGCAGCCAGGAACTCCCCCCGGGAAACATTCAGTACTTC. Translating gives CASSQELPPGNIQYF.

The chain employs TRBV9 and TRBJ2-3; TRBD1 matches at 12 bases. There are 17 residues in the CDR3. Germline V gene data show CDR1 as SGDLS and CDR2 as YYNGEE. Trimming took 0 bases from V and 6 from J; bases not matched to a gene: 8. DNA for the CDR3: TGTGCCAGCAGCGTAGGCCCGGGACAGGGGGCACCCGATACGCAGTATTTT. It yields the protein CASSVGPGQGAPDTQYF. The complete variable domain, with remaining parts taken from reference TRBV9 and TRBJ2-3, reads DSGVTQTPKHLITATGQRVTLRCSPRSGDLSVYWYQQSLDQGLQFLIQYYNGEERAKGNILERFSAQQFPDLHSELNLSSLELGDSALYFCASSVGPGQGAPDTQYFGPGTRLTVL.

In its sample, this clone was seen once. This chain joins TRBV19 and TRBJ1-2; D is undetermined. Between the trimmed V and J ends, which lost 8 bases and 2 bases, there was a span of 12 bases. CDR1 and CDR2 (germline): LNHDA, SQIVND (reference sequence). The CDR3 consists of 13 residues. The CDR3 sequence: CASSRRVNYGYTF. The CDR3 DNA reads TGTGCCAGTTCCCGGAGAGTAAACTATGGCTACACCTTC.